Shown below are 6 T cell receptor beta chains from a single sample sequenced in a study of shared clonotypes between healthy human individuals. Assay used: immunoSEQ multiplex PCR; TCRdb lists only in-frame clones, some missing. The sample records 400,000 to 550,000 clones, roughly 85% being singletons. What was sequenced was PBMCs. The receptors shown here come from a woman aged 40 to 50 in good health. Some clones in this sample may be carry-over from other donors' samples.

The rearrangement links TRBV29-1 to TRBJ1-2; the D is unclear. Looked up from germline, CDR1 is SQVTM and CDR2 is ANQGSEA. V shed 4 bases and J shed 2 bases, with 8 bases lying between them. The CDR3 is 12 residues long. CDR3: CSVGQSNYGYTF. The CDR3 nucleotides read TGCAGCGTTGGGCAGTCCAACTATGGCTACACCTTC.

V gene TRBV30 combines with J gene TRBJ1-5; the D gene is possibly TRBD1 (5 bases). CDR1 GTSNPN and CDR2 SVGIG come from the germline V gene (reference sequence). The CDR3 totals 13 residues. Trimming took 3 bases from V and 7 from J, leaving 13 bases between them. The CDR3 reads CAWSFGAGQPQHF. The CDR3 nucleotides are TGTGCCTGGAGCTTCGGGGCTGGGCAGCCCCAGCATTTT. Based on the CDR3 plus reference TRBV30 and TRBJ1-5, the full variable domain is SQTIHQWPATLVQPVGSPLSLECTVEGTSNPNLYWYRQAAGRGLQLLFYSVGIGQISSEVPQNLSASRPQDRQFILSSKKLLLSDSGFYLCAWSFGAGQPQHFGDGTRLSIL.

The rearrangement uses TRBV14 and TRBJ1-5; unclear D gene. Trimming left V 2 bases short and J 4 bases short, with 3 bases between. This CDR3 has 12 amino acids. Germline values: CDR1 SGHDN, CDR2 FVKESK. The CDR3 spells CASSQTNQPQHF. In DNA form, the CDR3 reads TGTGCCAGCAGCCAAACTAATCAGCCCCAGCATTTT.

The rearrangement uses TRBV29-1 and TRBJ2-3; no reliable D call. V gave up 5 bases and J gave up 3 bases, with 15 bases separating them. The CDR3 consists of 14 residues. The germline gives CDR1 SQVTM, CDR2 ANQGSEA. The CDR3 spells CSVCQASGTDTQYF. CDR3 sequence (DNA): TGCAGCGTTTGCCAGGCCTCTGGGACAGATACGCAGTATTTT.

The chain carries TRBV5-6 and TRBJ2-1; D gene unclear. This CDR3 has 14 residues. CDR1 is SGHDT and CDR2 is YYEEEE in the germline V gene. The V end was cut by 4 bases, the J end by 1 base, with 9 bases between. The CDR3 here is CASSTGLSYNEQFF. The CDR3 DNA sequence: TGTGCCAGCAGCACCGGGCTTTCCTACAATGAGCAGTTCTTC.

This rearrangement joins TRBV27 to TRBJ2-1, with 8 bases that match TRBD2. Germline V lookup: CDR1 MNHEY, CDR2 SMNVEV (reference sequence). The J segment lost 5 bases and the V segment lost 3 bases, leaving 6 bases of the junction unmatched. The CDR3 is made up of 15 amino acids. This CDR3 reads CASSFPGLEHNEQFF. The CDR3 DNA is TGTGCCAGCAGTTTCCCGGGACTAGAGCACAATGAGCAGTTCTTC.